The T cell receptor beta chain under discussion was sequenced for a study of cytomegalovirus exposure and HLA in healthy donors. This clone was found a few times. Its antigen remains unidentified. Assay: immunoSEQ multiplex PCR; the TCRdb copy retains only in-frame clones and omits some. The sample includes 150,000 to 200,000 clones, roughly 84% seen only once; the top ten take under 15%. Study-level findings and limits: The classifier, whose performance was assessed in both the original and validation cohorts, reportedly diagnosed cytomegalovirus status with high specificity and sensitivity. There were a few CMV-associated chains whose specificity for CMV antigens was confirmed in vitro.

Sequenced material: PBMCs. This clonotype was obtained from a woman aged 25 to 39 in good health and CMV-seropositive.

This chain's CDR3 is CASSTAGGSIDTQYF. For the CDR3, the DNA is TGTGCCAGTAGTACTGCCGGGGGGTCGATTGATACGCAGTATTTT. The rearrangement uses TRBV19 and TRBJ2-3; 7 bases fit TRBD2. The V gene end was trimmed by 4 bases and the J gene end by 6 bases; junction bases not matched to a gene: 10. This CDR3 is 15 amino acids long. Germline V gene lookup returns CDR1 LNHDA and CDR2 SQIVND (reference sequence).